This T cell receptor beta chain was identified in a study of technical replicates of blood from a handful of donors. This clone has only one observation. Profiling relied on immunoSEQ multiplex PCR, and the TCRdb table lists in-frame clones only, not all of them. This table holds 98,000 or so clones, 95% found once. The sequenced sample consisted of T cells isolated from PBMCs. This clonotype was sampled from a human donor in good health.

The CDR3 loop is CASSTEGKWAVGTDTQYF. CDR3 nucleotide sequence: TGTGCCAGCAGCACGGAGGGTAAGTGGGCTGTTGGCACAGATACGCAGTATTTT. J is TRBJ2-3 and V is TRBV5-6; possibly TRBD2 for D (6 bases). CDR1 and CDR2 (germline): SGHDT, YYEEEE. The CDR3 is made up of 18 amino acids. The V and J ends lost 4 bases and 1 base respectively, with 22 bases between them.